One and the same sample provided the 26 T cell receptor beta chains below, sequenced in a study of regulatory T cells in long-lasting Graves disease. Time point defined: persistent/refractory GD, antithyroid drugs over 5 years with positive TRAb. From PBMCs, RNA was extracted and then used to make the TCR library. Investigators prepared the TCR beta libraries by applying iRepertoire HTBI primers and Arm-PCR of CDR3 regions. TCRdb recomputed calls from the multiplex PCR reads with MiXCR, one row per CDR3 protein. The sample holds about 460,000 distinct CDR3 sequences; around a fifth are singletons and the top ten take roughly 13%. Sample: peripheral blood mononuclear cells (PBMCs), taken when the disease was refractory, from a patient treated with antithyroid drugs. These receptors were obtained from a female donor with Graves disease.

This clonotype was counted ten times or more. The CDR3 spells CATQPGQGTETQYF. CDR3 bases: TGTGCCACCCAACCGGGACAGGGAACAGAGACCCAGTACTTC. This chain joins TRBV6-1 and TRBJ2-5, with TRBD1 matching 9 bases. CDR3 length: 14 residues. Germline loops: CDR1 MNHNS, CDR2 SASEGT. The V segment lost 10 bases and the J segment 4 bases; nucleotides outside the gene matches: 10.

This clonotype has more than one count but fewer than ten. The chain couples TRBV30 to TRBJ1-2; D not resolved. Trimming cost V 3 bases and J 4 bases, with 9 bases left between them. The germline V gene has CDR1 GTSNPN and CDR2 SVGIG (reference sequence). CDR3 length: 12 residues. CDR3 coding DNA: TGTGCCTGGAGGAACGACTTCTATGGCTACACCTTC. Its protein is CAWRNDFYGYTF.

The J gene is TRBJ1-4, the V gene TRBV9; D is uncertain. The germline CDR1 and CDR2 sequences are SGDLS and YYNGEE. With 0 bases removed from V and 8 bases from J, the gap between germline ends came to 8 bases. This CDR3 spans 13 amino acids. CDR3 nucleotide sequence: TGTGCCAGCAGCGTAGCCACCGGGGAAAAACTGTTTTTT. It translates to CASSVATGEKLFF.

V gene TRBV7-9 combines with J gene TRBJ2-7, with D tentatively TRBD1 (5 bases). CDR1 and CDR2 (germline): SEHNR, FQNEAQ (reference sequence). V lost 3 bases and J 2 bases, leaving 11 bases between the germline ends. This CDR3 is built from 14 residues. The CDR3: CASSFQGVPYEQYF. CDR3 bases: TGTGCCAGCAGCTTTCAAGGGGTCCCCTACGAGCAGTACTTC.

This clonotype turned up a few times. The chain couples TRBV10-3 to TRBJ2-5; 7 bases map to TRBD2. The CDR3 contains 13 residues. Germline CDR1 reads ENHRY; CDR2 reads SYGVKD. V lost 9 bases and J lost 5; bases outside the gene matches: 9. The CDR3 protein is CAIKTSLTETQYF. The DNA of the CDR3 is TGTGCCATTAAGACTAGCCTAACGGAGACCCAGTACTTC.

This clonotype turned up a few times. J is TRBJ1-5 and V is TRBV19; D remains unclear. CDR1 is LNHDA and CDR2 is SQIVND in the germline V gene (reference sequence). The CDR3 covers 14 residues. Trimming pared 8 bases from V and 1 base from J, leaving 12 bases between. The CDR3 region is CASALRSSNQPQHF. The CDR3 coding sequence is TGTGCCAGTGCCCTAAGGAGCAGCAATCAGCCCCAGCATTTT.

There are a few counts of this clonotype. The chain couples TRBV12-3 or TRBV12-4 to TRBJ2-5; D not certain. The DNA end lines up better with TRBJ2-1; the J call may be wrong. The CDR3 runs to 14 residues. As DNA, the CDR3 is TGTGCCAGCAGCCCCCTTGACACCCACAATGAGCAGTTCTTC. This sequence encodes CASSPLDTHNEQFF.

This clonotype was counted only a few times. The CDR3 nucleotides are TGTGCCAGCAGACCACAGGGGTTCAACACTGAAGCTTTCTTT. This translates into CASRPQGFNTEAFF. The chain combines TRBV12-3 or TRBV12-4 with TRBJ1-1; TRBD1 matches 7 bases. The CDR3 is 14 amino acids. V lost 6 bases to trimming and J lost 2 bases; unmatched junction nucleotides: 6.

A remark on this clonotype: One end of the junction varies from germline; a read error may be responsible. V gene TRBV20-1 combines with J gene TRBJ2-6; the D gene is possibly TRBD1 (5 bases). Germline V gives CDR1 DFQATT, CDR2 SNEGSKA (reference sequence). This CDR3 comprises 14 residues. Here the CDR3 DNA reads TGCAGTGCTCAAGGTCGCTCTGGGGCCGACGTCCTGACTTTC. Amino acids: CSAQGRSGADVLTF.

The V gene is TRBV2, the J gene TRBJ2-3, with TRBD1 matching over 7 bases. Trimming cost V 4 bases and J 3 bases; bases outside gene matches: 4. CDR1 is SNHLY, CDR2 FYNNEI, per germline. This CDR3 is 14 amino acids long. The DNA for the CDR3 is TGTGCCAGCAGTGCTGACAGGGCTACAGATACGCAGTATTTT. Residues: CASSADRATDTQYF.

A word on this clonotype: A much larger clone sits a single nucleotide away, making a read error possible. The chain joins TRBV7-2 to TRBJ1-1; the D is unclear. Germline V gene sequence: CDR1 SGHTA, CDR2 FQGNSA. This CDR3 comprises 13 residues. This CDR3 reads CASSLGQGTEASF. The CDR3 region has the DNA TGTGCCAGCAGCTTAGGCCAAGGCACTGAAGCTTCCTTT.

The chain uses TRBV3-1 and TRBJ2-5; possible D gene TRBD2, 7 bases. The CDR3 is 16 residues long. V gave up 1 base and J gave up 0 bases, with 12 bases separating them. Germline values: CDR1 LGHDT, CDR2 YNNKEL (reference sequence). Here the CDR3 reads CASSQGDGGHQETQYF. CDR3 nucleotides: TGTGCCAGCAGCCAAGGGGACGGGGGGCACCAAGAGACCCAGTACTTC.

This clonotype occurred many times. This rearrangement joins TRBV12-5 to TRBJ2-2, with D unclear. The ends were cut back, 6 bases at V and 2 bases at J, with 7 bases in the middle. Germline CDR1 is LGHNT and CDR2 is FRNRAP. The CDR3 is 13 amino acids. The CDR3 is CASGSVNTGELFF. The CDR3 DNA follows: TGTGCTAGTGGCTCGGTTAACACCGGGGAGCTGTTTTTT. Variable domain in full (rest from reference TRBV12-5 and TRBJ2-2): DARVTQTPRHKVTEMGQEVTMRCQPILGHNTVFWYRQTMMQGLELLAYFRNRAPLDDSGMPKDRFSAEMPDATLATLKIQPSEPRDSAVYFCASGSVNTGELFFGEGSRLTVL.

The sample holds many counts of this clonotype. J is TRBJ1-1 and V is TRBV12-3 or TRBV12-4; 9 bases align to TRBD1. V lost 5 bases, J lost 1 base, and 2 bases stayed unmatched. CDR3 length equals 14 residues. The CDR3 reads CASSMTGGNTEAFF. CDR3 in DNA: TGTGCCAGCAGTATGACAGGGGGGAACACTGAAGCTTTCTTT.

This clonotype was recorded many times. The V call is TRBV20-1, the J call TRBJ1-1; D unresolved. CDR1 is DFQATT and CDR2 is SNEGSKA in the germline V gene (reference sequence). This CDR3 spans 11 amino acids. V gave up 7 bases and J gave up 3 bases, with 9 bases separating them. This CDR3 is CSVHSDTEAFF. DNA for the CDR3: TGCAGTGTCCACAGTGACACTGAAGCTTTCTTT.

This clonotype was counted at least ten times. This chain connects TRBV7-8 to TRBJ1-2; 8 positions agree with TRBD1. Germline lookup yields CDR1 SGHVS and CDR2 FQNEAQ. V was clipped by 2 bases and J by 7 bases; unmatched bases: 3. This CDR3 comprises 13 residues. The CDR3 is CASSLPDRGGYTF. The CDR3 nucleotides are TGTGCCAGCAGCTTACCTGACAGGGGTGGCTACACCTTC. The complete variable domain, with remaining parts taken from reference TRBV7-8 and TRBJ1-2, reads GAGVSQSPRYKVAKRGQDVALRCDPISGHVSLFWYQQALGQGPEFLTYFQNEAQLDKSGLPSDRFFAERPEGSVSTLKIQRTQQEDSAVYLCASSLPDRGGYTFGSGTRLTVV.

The chain uses TRBV5-5 and TRBJ1-1; TRBD1 matches 10 bases. V shed 3 bases and J 7 bases; nucleotides not matched to a gene: 12. From germline, CDR1 is SGHKS and CDR2 YYEKEE (reference sequence). The CDR3 loop spans 16 amino acids. CDR3 DNA: TGTGCCAGCAGCTCCTATCCGACAGGGGGCTCTGGTGAAGCTTTCTTT. The encoded protein is CASSSYPTGGSGEAFF.

The chain employs TRBV6-1 and TRBJ1-4; no firm D call. Trimming shortened V by 6 bases and J by 0 bases, and 5 bases separated the two germline ends. The CDR3 contains 13 residues. Germline V lookup: CDR1 MNHNS, CDR2 SASEGT. CDR3 sequence: CASRETTNEKLFF. The CDR3 region has the DNA TGTGCCAGCAGAGAAACAACTAATGAAAAACTGTTTTTT.

The chain has TRBV10-3 and TRBJ1-1; no reliable D call. Between the trimmed V and J ends, which lost 6 bases and 0 bases, there was a span of 8 bases. Germline CDR1 reads ENHRY; CDR2 reads SYGVKD. The CDR3 is made up of 13 amino acids. Here the CDR3 reads CAIRFGLNTEAFF. The CDR3 coding sequence is TGTGCCATCAGGTTTGGGCTGAACACTGAAGCTTTCTTT.

This clonotype has a count of ten or more. The chain employs TRBV25-1 and TRBJ2-5; tentatively, D is TRBD1 or TRBD2 (5 bases each). There are 15 residues in the CDR3. V was pared by 3 bases and J by 1 base, with 12 bases between. Germline CDR1 MGHDK, CDR2 SYGVNS. The DNA of the CDR3 is TGTGCCAGCAGTGAGATCGGGGCCGTCCAAGAGACCCAGTACTTC. It yields the protein CASSEIGAVQETQYF. The entire variable domain, with the rest obtained from reference TRBV25-1 and TRBJ2-5, is as follows: EADIYQTPRYLVIGTGKKITLECSQTMGHDKMYWYQQDPGMELHLIHYSYGVNSTEKGDLSSESTVSRIRTEHFPLTLESARPSHTSQYLCASSEIGAVQETQYFGPGTRLLVL.

This clonotype was counted between two and nine times. The rearrangement uses TRBV9 and TRBJ2-3; D gene uncertain. CDR1 and CDR2 from the germline V gene are SGDLS and YYNGEE. V lost 0 bases to trimming and J lost 2 bases, with 13 bases between them. The CDR3 length is 16 residues. CDR3 sequence reads: CASSVGGNRNTDTQYF. In DNA form, the CDR3 reads TGTGCCAGCAGCGTAGGAGGTAACAGAAACACAGATACGCAGTATTTT.

The V gene is TRBV29-1, the J gene TRBJ1-3, with a weak D call TRBD1 (5 bases). Trimming removed 3 bases at V and 3 bases at J, with 9 bases between. The CDR3 consists of 13 residues. Germline assignment: CDR1 SQVTM and CDR2 ANQGSEA. The CDR3 DNA sequence: TGCAGCGTTGATGGGACTAATGGAAACACCATATATTTT. This translates into CSVDGTNGNTIYF. Looking up the rest from reference TRBV29-1 and TRBJ1-3 gives the full variable domain: SAVISQKPSRDICQRGTSLTIQCQVDSQVTMMFWYRQQPGQSLTLIATANQGSEATYESGFVIDKFPISRPNLTFSTLTVSNMSPEDSSIYLCSVDGTNGNTIYFGEGSWLTVV.

V gene TRBV7-9 combines with J gene TRBJ2-5, with D possibly being TRBD1 (5 bases). The V gene's germline CDR1 is SEHNR and CDR2 FQNEAQ (reference sequence). The CDR3 has 14 amino acids. The V end was cut by 4 bases, the J end by 8 bases, with 17 bases between. The CDR3 bases are TGTGCCAGCAGCTGGGAAGACAGCAAGAGAACCCAGTACTTC. Its translation: CASSWEDSKRTQYF.

The chain is built from TRBV12-3 or TRBV12-4 and TRBJ2-3; 12 bases are a match to TRBD2. Trimming cost V 8 bases and J 8 bases; bases outside gene matches: 32. The CDR3 is 22 residues long. CDR3 coding DNA: TGTGCCAGCTACCCCGGGACAGGGGCTTCGCTAGCGGGAGGGCTCCATCCGATTACGCAGTATTTT. Its protein is CASYPGTGASLAGGLHPITQYF.

Regarding this clonotype: This may stem from a read error, because a much larger clone lies one nucleotide away. CDR3 in DNA: TGTGCCAGCAGTCATACGGCAGGCAATCAGCCCCAGCATTTT. Translated: CASSHTAGNQPQHF. The chain uses TRBV6-1 and TRBJ1-5; no clear D. CDR1 MNHNS and CDR2 SASEGT come from the germline V gene. Trimming stripped 5 bases from V and 2 bases from J, with 10 bases between. The CDR3 extends over 14 amino acids.

In its sample, this clonotype was seen many times. This chain uses TRBV28 with TRBJ1-1, with a tentative D call TRBD1 (6 bases). Trimming shortened V by 0 bases and J by 6 bases, and 8 bases separated the two germline ends. The CDR3 spans 13 residues. Germline CDR1 is MDHEN and CDR2 is SYDVKM. The CDR3 loop reads CASSLWGAAEAFF. In DNA, the CDR3 is TGTGCCAGCAGTTTATGGGGGGCCGCTGAAGCTTTCTTT.